Listed here are 27 T cell receptor beta chains from one sample, sequenced in a study of T-cell reconstitution after alpha-beta-depleted transplantation in children. Preparation of the TCRbeta library was carried out with unique molecular identifiers. TCRdb ran MiXCR on the PCR reads and lists one entry per CDR3 protein. The sample carries about half a million distinct CDR3 sequences, 12% recorded once. The sequencing used PBMCs from the stem cell graft donor, collected from the stem cell graft. Receptors were obtained from a human donor who donated a stem cell graft to a child with combined immunodeficiency.

This chain links TRBV12-3 or TRBV12-4 with TRBJ1-5; D uncertain. V was clipped by 2 bases and J by 3 bases, with 8 bases between them. This CDR3 is 14 amino acids long. The CDR3 DNA sequence: TGTGCCAGCAGTTTATTGGGCCTCAATCAGCCCCAGCATTTT. This gives the protein CASSLLGLNQPQHF.

This rearrangement joins TRBV6-1 to TRBJ2-7, with 9 bases lining up with TRBD1. The CDR3 spans 14 residues. The V and J ends lost 7 bases and 5 bases, in that order; junction bases with no gene match: 9. Germline V gene data show CDR1 as MNHNS and CDR2 as SASEGT. CDR3 region: CASNPPGTGHEQYF. The CDR3 bases are TGTGCCAGCAATCCCCCCGGGACAGGGCACGAGCAGTACTTC.

The chain has TRBV12-5 and TRBJ2-3, with 7 positions matching TRBD2. CDR1 and CDR2 from the germline V gene are LGHNT and FRNRAP. This CDR3 comprises 13 residues. The V and J ends lost 11 bases and 1 base, in that order; junction bases with no gene match: 6. In nucleotides, the CDR3 is TGTGCTGGCAAAACTAGCGGCACAGATACGCAGTATTTT. Protein product: CAGKTSGTDTQYF.

There are many counts of this clonotype. The junction shows a germline mismatch at one end, possibly a read error. Here the CDR3 DNA reads TGTGCCACCAGCCGAGACGGGTACGAGCAGTACTTC. Its protein is CATSRDGYEQYF. The V call is TRBV15, the J call TRBJ2-7; D is unclear. The CDR3 consists of 12 residues. The germline V gene encodes CDR1 LNHNV and CDR2 YYDKDF (reference sequence).

This clonotype has ten or more counts. The chain has TRBV20-1 and TRBJ2-4; perhaps TRBD2 as D (5 bases). CDR1 and CDR2 from the germline V gene are DFQATT and SNEGSKA (reference sequence). Trimming removed 6 bases from V and 2 bases from J, with 17 bases in between. This CDR3 is 15 amino acids long. CDR3 coding DNA: TGCAGTGCCGAGCCGGGAATTAGGTCCAAAAACATTCAGTACTTC. It codes for CSAEPGIRSKNIQYF.

This clonotype was recorded at least ten times. DNA for the CDR3: TGCAGCGTTGCGTCAGACCCCCGGGAGACCCAGTACTTC. As protein: CSVASDPRETQYF. This chain links TRBV29-1 with TRBJ2-5; D remains unclear. The V gene's germline CDR1 is SQVTM and CDR2 ANQGSEA. V was pared by 4 bases and J by 5 bases, with 14 bases between. This CDR3 spans 13 amino acids.

This clonotype was seen repeatedly, ten times or more. The chain links TRBV6-4 to TRBJ2-6; D call uncertain. CDR3 length equals 15 residues. V was clipped by 5 bases and J by 0 bases, with 8 bases between them. The germline V gene has CDR1 MRHNA and CDR2 SNTAGT. CDR3 in amino acids: CASSPEISGANVLTF. CDR3 coding DNA: TGTGCCAGCAGTCCAGAGATCTCTGGGGCCAACGTCCTGACTTTC.

This clonotype was seen only a few times. J is TRBJ1-5 and V is TRBV7-2; D unclear. With 6 bases removed from V and 3 bases from J, the gap between germline ends came to 12 bases. CDR1 SGHTA and CDR2 FQGNSA come from the germline V gene. This CDR3 is 14 amino acids long. Here the CDR3 reads CASRLDGYNQPQHF. The CDR3 region has the DNA TGTGCCAGCAGGTTGGACGGATACAATCAGCCCCAGCATTTT.

V gene TRBV10-2 combines with J gene TRBJ2-1; 8 bases fit TRBD2. The CDR3 is 14 amino acids. In germline, CDR1 is WSHSY, CDR2 SAAADI. The V segment lost 7 bases and the J segment 6 bases; nucleotides outside the gene matches: 8. For the CDR3, the DNA is TGCGCCAGCATGCGGGGGGTGATGTCCAATGAGCAGTTCTTC. Residues: CASMRGVMSNEQFF.

The rearrangement uses TRBV5-1 and TRBJ2-3, with 12 bases that match TRBD2. With V trimmed by 1 base and J by 4 bases, 4 bases remained unmatched. Germline lookup yields CDR1 SGHRS and CDR2 YFSETQ. The CDR3 is made up of 16 amino acids. The CDR3 here is CASSLPSGGASDTQYF. In nucleotides, the CDR3 is TGCGCCAGCAGCTTGCCTAGCGGGGGGGCATCAGATACGCAGTATTTT.

Only a few counts were recorded for this clonotype. V is TRBV24-1 and J is TRBJ2-1; 11 bases agree with TRBD2. Germline loops: CDR1 KGHDR, CDR2 SFDVKD. V was clipped by 5 bases and J by 5 bases; unmatched bases: 7. This CDR3 comprises 16 residues. CDR3 sequence: CATSAPVTSGNNEQFF. In DNA, the CDR3 is TGTGCCACCAGTGCCCCGGTGACTAGCGGGAACAATGAGCAGTTCTTC.

This clonotype was counted a few times. This sequence joins TRBV5-1 and TRBJ2-1, with 7 bases aligning to TRBD2. V trimming: 0 bases; J trimming: 12 bases; junction bases outside the gene matches: 9. The CDR3 length is 14 residues. The germline CDR1 and CDR2 sequences are SGHRS and YFSETQ. CDR3 in amino acids: CASSLGVAGEGQFF. The CDR3 DNA reads as TGCGCCAGCAGCTTGGGGGTAGCGGGCGAGGGGCAGTTCTTC.

This clonotype came up many times. The chain employs TRBV15 and TRBJ2-1; the D is unclear. Germline V lookup: CDR1 LNHNV, CDR2 YYDKDF (reference sequence). CDR3 length: 12 residues. Trimming removed 8 bases at V and 7 bases at J, with 12 bases between. In DNA form, the CDR3 reads TGTGCCACCTTAAACGACCGGAATGAGCAGTTCTTC. It yields the protein CATLNDRNEQFF. Filled out from reference TRBV15 and TRBJ2-1, the complete variable domain reads DAMVIQNPRYQVTQFGKPVTLSCSQTLNHNVMYWYQQKSSQAPKLLFHYYDKDFNNEADTPDNFQSRRPNTSFCFLDIRSPGLGDTAMYLCATLNDRNEQFFGPGTRLTVL.

The chain has TRBV12-3 or TRBV12-4 and TRBJ2-3; 12 positions agree with TRBD1. The V segment lost 6 bases and the J segment 2 bases; nucleotides outside the gene matches: 6. The CDR3 has 16 amino acids. The CDR3 loop is CASSPGTGGTTDTQYF. DNA of the CDR3: TGTGCCAGCAGCCCAGGGACAGGGGGCACCACAGATACGCAGTATTTT.

The rearrangement uses TRBV3-1 and TRBJ1-1; D ambiguous. V was pared by 4 bases and J by 0 bases, with 15 bases between. The CDR3 has 16 residues. Germline V lookup: CDR1 LGHDT, CDR2 YNNKEL (reference sequence). This chain's CDR3 is CASSPNRQFMNTEAFF. The CDR3 DNA sequence: TGTGCCAGCAGCCCGAATCGGCAGTTTATGAACACTGAAGCTTTCTTT.

The chain is built from TRBV5-1 and TRBJ1-1; D call uncertain. The CDR3 sequence is 15 residues long. Looked up from germline, CDR1 is SGHRS and CDR2 is YFSETQ. Trimming took 2 bases from V and 3 from J, leaving 14 bases between them. In DNA, the CDR3 is TGCGCCAGCAGCTTTGTAAGGAGCAAGGACACTGAAGCTTTCTTT. Amino acids: CASSFVRSKDTEAFF.

This clonotype was seen a handful of times. The J gene is TRBJ2-1, the V gene TRBV6-1, with TRBD1 matching over 8 bases. There are 16 residues in the CDR3. Germline V gene lookup returns CDR1 MNHNS and CDR2 SASEGT. With V trimmed by 6 bases and J by 9 bases, 16 bases remained unmatched. CDR3 residues: CASRPGTGIIGGEQFF. Here the CDR3 DNA reads TGTGCCAGCAGACCGGGGACAGGAATCATAGGTGGTGAGCAGTTCTTC.

The rearrangement joins TRBV6-1 to TRBJ2-2; D tentatively fits TRBD1 or TRBD2 (5 bases each). CDR3 length: 16 residues. Per the germline V gene, CDR1 is MNHNS and CDR2 is SASEGT. Trimming took off 7 bases at V and 0 bases at J, with 15 bases between the two ends. The CDR3 sequence: CASTTNRDANTGELFF. CDR3 sequence (DNA): TGTGCCAGCACCACTAACCGGGACGCGAACACCGGGGAGCTGTTTTTT.

This clonotype showed up many times. The gene calls are TRBV12-3 or TRBV12-4 and TRBJ2-6; 11 nucleotides line up with TRBD2. V was clipped by 6 bases and J by 4 bases; unmatched bases: 17. The CDR3 sequence is 20 residues long. CDR3 sequence reads: CASSFGTLLAGAGGANVLTF. The CDR3 coding sequence is TGTGCCAGCAGCTTCGGAACCCTACTAGCGGGAGCGGGAGGGGCCAACGTCCTGACTTTC.

This clonotype was detected only a few times. This rearrangement joins TRBV7-2 to TRBJ2-1; weak D call: TRBD1 (6 bases). V shed 2 bases and J shed 3 bases, with 8 bases lying between them. This CDR3 has 14 residues. Per germline, CDR1 SGHTA and CDR2 FQGNSA. The CDR3 nucleotides read TGTGCCAGCAGCTTACAGGGGTTCTACAATGAGCAGTTCTTC. This encodes CASSLQGFYNEQFF.

In its sample, this clonotype was seen a few times. The chain has TRBV2 and TRBJ1-5; 8 bases line up with TRBD1. The junction had 6 bases not matched to a gene; V was cut back by 6 bases and J by 5 bases. This CDR3 region has 14 residues. Germline CDR1 is SNHLY and CDR2 is FYNNEI. The CDR3 region is CASRDGQGDQPQHF. CDR3 in DNA: TGTGCCAGCAGAGACGGACAGGGAGATCAGCCCCAGCATTTT.

V usage is TRBV5-1 and J usage is TRBJ2-5; perhaps D is TRBD1 or TRBD2 (5 bases each). The V end was cut by 4 bases, the J end by 2 bases, with 15 bases between. Germline lookup yields CDR1 SGHRS and CDR2 YFSETQ. The length of the CDR3 is 15 residues. CDR3 DNA sequence: TGCGCCAGCAGCCCGGGGACGACGTCGCAAGAGACCCAGTACTTC. This codes for CASSPGTTSQETQYF.

This clonotype has only a few counts. The chain employs TRBV15 and TRBJ1-2; possibly TRBD1 for D (6 bases). Germline lookup yields CDR1 LNHNV and CDR2 YYDKDF (reference sequence). V was shortened by 1 base and J by 7 bases, with 13 bases between the two germline ends. The CDR3 runs 14 residues. The CDR3 region has the DNA TGTGCCACCAGCAGAGGTTCAGGGGCCGCTGGCTACACCTTC. This encodes CATSRGSGAAGYTF.

This clonotype appeared many times. V is TRBV18 and J is TRBJ2-3; possible D gene TRBD2, 5 bases. The CDR3 spans 16 residues. Trimming cost V 0 bases and J 2 bases, with 12 bases left between them. From germline, CDR1 is KGHSH and CDR2 LQKENI. The CDR3 nucleotides are TGTGCCAGCTCACCACCGGCTAGCCCTAACACAGATACGCAGTATTTT. This sequence encodes CASSPPASPNTDTQYF.

This clonotype was counted between two and nine times. The V call is TRBV20-1, the J call TRBJ1-5; D uncertain. CDR1 and CDR2 (germline): DFQATT, SNEGSKA (reference sequence). This CDR3 spans 13 amino acids. The V gene lost 0 bases and the J gene lost 7 bases, with 10 bases spanning the gap. CDR3 sequence: CSARDKGIQPQHF. In DNA, the CDR3 is TGCAGTGCTAGAGATAAAGGGATCCAGCCCCAGCATTTT.

The chain recombines TRBV7-9 with TRBJ1-2; 8 bases match TRBD1. CDR3 length equals 13 residues. The trim removed 7 bases at V and 8 bases at J, leaving 9 bases unmatched. Germline V lookup: CDR1 SEHNR, CDR2 FQNEAQ (reference sequence). DNA of the CDR3: TGTGCCAGCATAGGCAGGGGGCGTAAGGGCTACACCTTC. This gives the protein CASIGRGRKGYTF. Based on the CDR3 plus reference TRBV7-9 and TRBJ1-2, the full variable domain is DTGVSQNPRHKITKRGQNVTFRCDPISEHNRLYWYRQTLGQGPEFLTYFQNEAQLEKSRLLSDRFSAERPKGSFSTLEIQRTEQGDSAMYLCASIGRGRKGYTFGSGTRLTVV.

The chain recombines TRBV10-2 with TRBJ2-7; D might be TRBD1 (5 bases). This CDR3 is 11 amino acids long. Trimming left V 5 bases short and J 6 bases short, with 8 bases between. Germline lookup yields CDR1 WSHSY and CDR2 SAAADI. The DNA of the CDR3 is TGCGCCAGCAGTTGGGGCCCCGAGCAGTACTTC. It codes for CASSWGPEQYF.